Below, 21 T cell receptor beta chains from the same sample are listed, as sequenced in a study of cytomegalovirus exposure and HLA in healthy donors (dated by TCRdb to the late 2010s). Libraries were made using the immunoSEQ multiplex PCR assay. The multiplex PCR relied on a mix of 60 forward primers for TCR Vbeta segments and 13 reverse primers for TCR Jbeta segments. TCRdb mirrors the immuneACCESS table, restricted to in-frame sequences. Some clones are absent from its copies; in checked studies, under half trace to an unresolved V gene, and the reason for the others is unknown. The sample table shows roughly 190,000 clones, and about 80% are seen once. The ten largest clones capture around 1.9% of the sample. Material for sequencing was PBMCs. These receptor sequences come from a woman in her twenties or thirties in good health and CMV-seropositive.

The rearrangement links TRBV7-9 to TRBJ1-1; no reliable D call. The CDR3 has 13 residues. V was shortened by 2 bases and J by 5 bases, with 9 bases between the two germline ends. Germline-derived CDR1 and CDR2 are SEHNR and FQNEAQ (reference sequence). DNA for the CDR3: TGTGCCAGCAGCTTACAGGTTGCAACTGAAGCTTTCTTT. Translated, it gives CASSLQVATEAFF.

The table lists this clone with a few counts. CDR3 region: CASSTVVRSPEAFF. CDR3 bases: TGTGCCAGTAGTACTGTTGTTAGGAGTCCTGAAGCTTTCTTT. The gene calls are TRBV19 and TRBJ1-1; no definite D call. The CDR3 has 14 residues. Germline V gives CDR1 LNHDA, CDR2 SQIVND (reference sequence). The V and J ends lost 4 bases and 6 bases respectively, with 15 bases between them. Variable domain in full (rest from reference TRBV19 and TRBJ1-1): DGGITQSPKYLFRKEGQNVTLSCEQNLNHDAMYWYRQDPGQGLRLIYYSQIVNDFQKGDIAEGYSVSREKKESFPLTVTSAQKNPTAFYLCASSTVVRSPEAFFGQGTRLTVV.

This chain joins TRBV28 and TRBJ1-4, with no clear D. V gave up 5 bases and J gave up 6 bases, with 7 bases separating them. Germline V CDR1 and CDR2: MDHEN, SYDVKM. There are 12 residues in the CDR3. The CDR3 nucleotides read TGTGCCAGCAGTCCGAGAGATGAAAAACTGTTTTTT. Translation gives CASSPRDEKLFF.

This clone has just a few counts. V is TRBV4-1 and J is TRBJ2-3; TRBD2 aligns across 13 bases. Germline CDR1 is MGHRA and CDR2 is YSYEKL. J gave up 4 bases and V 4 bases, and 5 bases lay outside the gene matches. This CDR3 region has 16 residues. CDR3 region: CASSPRGTSGADTQYF. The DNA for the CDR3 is TGCGCCAGCAGCCCGAGGGGGACTAGCGGGGCAGATACGCAGTATTTT.

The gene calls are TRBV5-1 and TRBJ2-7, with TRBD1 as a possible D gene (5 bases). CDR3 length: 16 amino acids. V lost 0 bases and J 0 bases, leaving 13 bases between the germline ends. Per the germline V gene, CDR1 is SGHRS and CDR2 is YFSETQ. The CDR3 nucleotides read TGCGCCAGCAGCTTGGCACACCCAGGGCCCTCCTACGAGCAGTACTTC. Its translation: CASSLAHPGPSYEQYF.

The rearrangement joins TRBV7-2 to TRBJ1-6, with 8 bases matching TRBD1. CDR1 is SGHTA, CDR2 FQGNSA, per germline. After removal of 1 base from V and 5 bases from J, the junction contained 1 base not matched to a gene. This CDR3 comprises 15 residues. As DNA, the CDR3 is TGTGCCAGCAGCTTAGAGGGACAGGATAATTCACCCCTCCACTTT. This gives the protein CASSLEGQDNSPLHF.

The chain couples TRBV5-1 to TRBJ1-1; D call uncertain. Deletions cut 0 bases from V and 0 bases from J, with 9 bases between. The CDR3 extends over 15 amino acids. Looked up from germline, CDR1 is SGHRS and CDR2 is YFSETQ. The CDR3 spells CASSLEPGLNTEAFF. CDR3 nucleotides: TGCGCCAGCAGCTTGGAGCCAGGTTTGAACACTGAAGCTTTCTTT.

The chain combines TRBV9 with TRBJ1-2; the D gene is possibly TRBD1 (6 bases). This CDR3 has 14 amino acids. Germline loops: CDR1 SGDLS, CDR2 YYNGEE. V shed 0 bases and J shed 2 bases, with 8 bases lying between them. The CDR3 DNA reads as TGTGCCAGCAGCGTAGCCCAGGGGAACTATGGCTACACCTTC. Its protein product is CASSVAQGNYGYTF.

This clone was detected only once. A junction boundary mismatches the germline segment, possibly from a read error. The CDR3 is CAISDRQKDGNTIHF. In DNA form, the CDR3 reads TGTGCCATCAGTGATCGACAGAAGGATGGAAACACCATACATTTT. The chain employs TRBV10-3 and TRBJ1-3, with a tentative D call TRBD1 (5 bases). This CDR3 has 15 residues. Looked up from germline, CDR1 is ENHRY and CDR2 is SYGVKD.

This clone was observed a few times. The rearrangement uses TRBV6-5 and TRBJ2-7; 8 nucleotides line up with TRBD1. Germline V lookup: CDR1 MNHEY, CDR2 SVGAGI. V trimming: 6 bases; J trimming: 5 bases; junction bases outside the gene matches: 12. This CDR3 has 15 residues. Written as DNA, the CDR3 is TGTGCCAGCAGCCGCATGCGGACAGGGTACCACGAGCAGTACTTC. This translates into CASSRMRTGYHEQYF.

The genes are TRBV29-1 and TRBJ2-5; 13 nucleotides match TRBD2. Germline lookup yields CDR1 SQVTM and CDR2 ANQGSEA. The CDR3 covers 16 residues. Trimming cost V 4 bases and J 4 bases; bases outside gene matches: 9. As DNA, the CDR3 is TGCAGCGTTGCAGGGGACGGGACTAGCGGGACAGAGACCCAGTACTTC. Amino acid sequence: CSVAGDGTSGTETQYF.

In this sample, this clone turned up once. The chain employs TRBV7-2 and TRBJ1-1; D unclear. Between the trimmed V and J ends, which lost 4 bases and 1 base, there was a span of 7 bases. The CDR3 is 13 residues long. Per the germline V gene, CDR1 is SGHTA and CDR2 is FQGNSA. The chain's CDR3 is CASSSERNTEAFF. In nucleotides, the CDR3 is TGTGCCAGCAGCTCGGAGCGGAACACTGAAGCTTTCTTT.

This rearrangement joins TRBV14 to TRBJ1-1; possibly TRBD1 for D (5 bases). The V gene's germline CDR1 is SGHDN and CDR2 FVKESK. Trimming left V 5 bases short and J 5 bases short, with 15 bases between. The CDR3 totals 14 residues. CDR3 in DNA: TGTGCCAGCAGCGTCGTTCGGGGGACTACTGAAGCTTTCTTT. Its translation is CASSVVRGTTEAFF.

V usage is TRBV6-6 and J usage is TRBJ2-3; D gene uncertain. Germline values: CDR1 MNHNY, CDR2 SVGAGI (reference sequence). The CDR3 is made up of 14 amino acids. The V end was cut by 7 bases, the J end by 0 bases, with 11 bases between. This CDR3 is CASIGTTSTDTQYF. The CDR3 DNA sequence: TGTGCCAGCATCGGAACTACTAGCACAGATACGCAGTATTTT.

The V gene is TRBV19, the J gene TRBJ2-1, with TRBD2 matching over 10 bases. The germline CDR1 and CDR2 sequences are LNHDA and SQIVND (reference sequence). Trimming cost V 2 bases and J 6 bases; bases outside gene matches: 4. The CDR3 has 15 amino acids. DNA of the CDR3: TGTGCCAGTAGTATACTAGCGGGGGCCCTCAATGAGCAGTTCTTC. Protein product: CASSILAGALNEQFF.

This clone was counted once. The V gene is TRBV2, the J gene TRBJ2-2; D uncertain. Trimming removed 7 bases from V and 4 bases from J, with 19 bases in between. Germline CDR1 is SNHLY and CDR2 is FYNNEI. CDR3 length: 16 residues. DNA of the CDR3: TGTGCCAGCAATCCGTCTACTAAGGCCCTCACCGGGGAGCTGTTTTTT. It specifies CASNPSTKALTGELFF. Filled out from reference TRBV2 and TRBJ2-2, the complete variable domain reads EPEVTQTPSHQVTQMGQEVILRCVPISNHLYFYWYRQILGQKVEFLVSFYNNEISEKSEIFDDQFSVERPDGSNFTLKIRSTKLEDSAMYFCASNPSTKALTGELFFGEGSRLTVL.

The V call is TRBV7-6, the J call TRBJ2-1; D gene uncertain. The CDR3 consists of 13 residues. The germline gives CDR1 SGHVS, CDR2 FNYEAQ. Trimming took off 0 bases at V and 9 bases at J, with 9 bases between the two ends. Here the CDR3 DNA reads TGTGCCAGCAGCTTAGCCCGGTCCGTTGAGCAGTTCTTC. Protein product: CASSLARSVEQFF.

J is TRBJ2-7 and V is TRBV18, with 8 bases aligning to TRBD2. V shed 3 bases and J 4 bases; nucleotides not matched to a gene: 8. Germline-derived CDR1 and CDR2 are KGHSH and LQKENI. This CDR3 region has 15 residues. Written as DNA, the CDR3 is TGTGCCAGCTCACCCGGTCGCGGGAGGCGGTACGAGCAGTACTTC. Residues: CASSPGRGRRYEQYF.

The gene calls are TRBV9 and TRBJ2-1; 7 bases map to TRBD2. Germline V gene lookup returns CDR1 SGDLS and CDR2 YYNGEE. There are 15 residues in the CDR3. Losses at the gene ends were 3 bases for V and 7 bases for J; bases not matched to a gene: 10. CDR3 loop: CASSALIAGVNEQFF. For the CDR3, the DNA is TGTGCCAGCAGCGCCTTAATTGCGGGGGTGAATGAGCAGTTCTTC. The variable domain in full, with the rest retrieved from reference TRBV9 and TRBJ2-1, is DSGVTQTPKHLITATGQRVTLRCSPRSGDLSVYWYQQSLDQGLQFLIQYYNGEERAKGNILERFSAQQFPDLHSELNLSSLELGDSALYFCASSALIAGVNEQFFGPGTRLTVL.

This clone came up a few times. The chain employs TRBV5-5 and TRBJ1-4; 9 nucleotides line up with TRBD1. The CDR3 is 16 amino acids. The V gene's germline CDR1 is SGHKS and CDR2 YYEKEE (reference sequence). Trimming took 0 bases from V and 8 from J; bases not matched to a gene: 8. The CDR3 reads CASSLVPDRGWEKLFF. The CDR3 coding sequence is TGTGCCAGCAGCTTGGTTCCTGACAGGGGGTGGGAAAAACTGTTTTTT.

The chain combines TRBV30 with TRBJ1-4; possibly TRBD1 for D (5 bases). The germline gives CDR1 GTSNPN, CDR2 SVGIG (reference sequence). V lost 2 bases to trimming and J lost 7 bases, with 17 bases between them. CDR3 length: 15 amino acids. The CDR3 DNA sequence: TGTGCCTGGAGTCCCCTAAGGGGTTACAGTGAAAAACTGTTTTTT. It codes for CAWSPLRGYSEKLFF.